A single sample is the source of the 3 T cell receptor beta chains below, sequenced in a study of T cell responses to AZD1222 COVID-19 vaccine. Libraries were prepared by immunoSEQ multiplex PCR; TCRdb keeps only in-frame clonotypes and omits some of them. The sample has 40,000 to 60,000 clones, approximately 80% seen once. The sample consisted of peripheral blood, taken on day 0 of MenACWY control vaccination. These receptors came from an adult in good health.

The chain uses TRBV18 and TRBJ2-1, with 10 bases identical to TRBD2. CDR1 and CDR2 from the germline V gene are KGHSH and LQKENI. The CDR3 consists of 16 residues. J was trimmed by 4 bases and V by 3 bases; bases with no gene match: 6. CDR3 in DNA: TGTGCCAGCTCACCCGAAGCGGGAGGGTCTTACAATGAGCAGTTCTTC. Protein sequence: CASSPEAGGSYNEQFF.

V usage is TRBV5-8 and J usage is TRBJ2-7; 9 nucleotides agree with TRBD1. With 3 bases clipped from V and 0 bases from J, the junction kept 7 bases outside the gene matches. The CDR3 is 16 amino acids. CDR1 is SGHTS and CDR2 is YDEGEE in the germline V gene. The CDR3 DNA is TGTGCCAGCAGCTCCCGGGACAGGGTCAGCTCCTACGAGCAGTACGTC. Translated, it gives CASSSRDRVSSYEQYV.

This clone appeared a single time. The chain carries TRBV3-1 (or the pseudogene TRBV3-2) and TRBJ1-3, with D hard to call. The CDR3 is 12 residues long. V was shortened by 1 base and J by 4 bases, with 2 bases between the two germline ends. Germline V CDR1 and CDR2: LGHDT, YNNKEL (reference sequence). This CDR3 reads CASSQAGNTIYF. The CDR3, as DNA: TGTGCCAGCAGCCAAGCCGGAAACACCATATATTTT.